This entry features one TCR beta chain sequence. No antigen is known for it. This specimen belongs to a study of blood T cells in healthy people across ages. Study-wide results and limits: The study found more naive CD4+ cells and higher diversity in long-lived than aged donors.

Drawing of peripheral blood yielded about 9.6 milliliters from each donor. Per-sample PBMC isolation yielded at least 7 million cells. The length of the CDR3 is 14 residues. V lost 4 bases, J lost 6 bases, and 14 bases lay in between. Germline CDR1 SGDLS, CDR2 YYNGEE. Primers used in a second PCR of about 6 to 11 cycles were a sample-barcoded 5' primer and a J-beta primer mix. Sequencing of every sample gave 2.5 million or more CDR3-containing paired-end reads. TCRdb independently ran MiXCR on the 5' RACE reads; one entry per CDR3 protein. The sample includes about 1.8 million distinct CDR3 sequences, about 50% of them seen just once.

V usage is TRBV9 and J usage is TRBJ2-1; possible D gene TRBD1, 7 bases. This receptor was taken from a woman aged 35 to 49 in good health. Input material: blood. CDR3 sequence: CASSFRGVSNEQFF. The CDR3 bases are TGTGCCAGCAGCTTCAGGGGGGTAAGCAATGAGCAGTTCTTC.